Following are 27 T cell receptor beta chains from one sample sequenced in a study of T cell repertoires in cytomegalovirus infection. TCRdb passed the reads through MiXCR, listing each CDR3 protein once. Of about half a million distinct CDR3 sequences in the sample, roughly a third were seen once. No antigen has been assigned to these receptors. Sequenced here: cultured PBMCs, sampled from culture after CMV antigen stimulation. The receptors shown here come from a human donor in good health (CMV status not recorded). Some clones in this sample may be carry-over from other donors' samples.

This clonotype was counted only a few times. The rearrangement uses TRBV7-9 and TRBJ2-3, with D perhaps matching TRBD1 or TRBD2 (5 bases each). The V gene lost 5 bases and the J gene lost 4 bases, with 16 bases spanning the gap. CDR3 size: 15 residues. Germline CDR1 is SEHNR and CDR2 is FQNEAQ (reference sequence). The CDR3 reads CASSPRRGPSDTQYF. The CDR3 coding sequence is TGTGCCAGCAGCCCCCGTCGGGGACCCTCAGATACGCAGTATTTT.

A few counts support this clonotype. V usage is TRBV7-6 and J usage is TRBJ2-3; D unclear. From germline, CDR1 is SGHVS and CDR2 FNYEAQ. The CDR3 contains 16 residues. V was pared by 4 bases and J by 4 bases, with 18 bases between. The CDR3: CASSSRLVGQPDTQYF. The DNA of the CDR3 is TGTGCCAGCAGCTCTCGTCTTGTCGGGCAACCAGATACGCAGTATTTT.

V gene TRBV2 combines with J gene TRBJ1-2; TRBD1 is a possible D gene (5 bases). Germline-derived CDR1 and CDR2 are SNHLY and FYNNEI. The CDR3 is 14 amino acids. Trimming took 3 bases from V and 6 from J, leaving 14 bases between them. The CDR3 here is CASSEGPSGDGYTF. In nucleotides, the CDR3 is TGTGCCAGCAGTGAGGGGCCAAGTGGCGATGGCTACACCTTC.

The J gene is TRBJ2-7, the V gene TRBV4-1; D tentatively fits TRBD1 or TRBD2 (5 bases each). The CDR3 sequence is 17 residues long. Trimming took off 1 base at V and 3 bases at J, with 19 bases between the two ends. CDR1 MGHRA and CDR2 YSYEKL come from the germline V gene. The CDR3 is CASSQAAPGRRGYEQYF. The CDR3 DNA reads TGCGCCAGCAGCCAAGCCGCCCCGGGAAGAAGGGGCTACGAGCAGTACTTC.

The chain has TRBV6-2 or TRBV6-3 and TRBJ1-1; D is unresolved. Germline V gene sequence: CDR1 MNHEY, CDR2 SVGEGT. The CDR3 extends over 14 amino acids. Trimming removed 1 base at V and 1 base at J, with 7 bases between. CDR3 in amino acids: CASSYFAQNTEAFF. For the CDR3, the DNA is TGTGCCAGCAGTTACTTCGCCCAGAACACTGAAGCTTTCTTT.

The chain joins TRBV6-2 or TRBV6-3 to TRBJ1-1; no reliable D call. Trimming removed 2 bases at V and 6 bases at J, with 10 bases between. Germline CDR1 MNHEY, CDR2 SVGEGT. The CDR3 length is 13 residues. The CDR3, as DNA: TGTGCCAGCAGTTACCTAGAGGCGCCTGAAGCTTTCTTT. Residues: CASSYLEAPEAFF.

This rearrangement joins TRBV24-1 to TRBJ2-1; 9 positions agree with TRBD1. The CDR3 extends over 15 amino acids. The germline CDR1 and CDR2 sequences are KGHDR and SFDVKD. J lost 4 bases, V lost 1 base, and 1 base had no gene match. In DNA form, the CDR3 reads TGTGCCACCAGTGATTTTGGGACAGGGTACAATGAGCAGTTCTTC. This gives the protein CATSDFGTGYNEQFF.

This clonotype occurred a few times. V gene TRBV7-9 combines with J gene TRBJ2-2, with D tentatively TRBD2 (5 bases). The CDR3 contains 11 residues. The germline gives CDR1 SEHNR, CDR2 FQNEAQ (reference sequence). Trimming stripped 8 bases from V and 6 bases from J, with 7 bases between. CDR3: CASAEAGELFF. CDR3 nucleotide sequence: TGTGCCAGCGCGGAGGCCGGGGAGCTGTTTTTT.

This clonotype was found a few times. The V call is TRBV6-2 or TRBV6-3, the J call TRBJ2-3; 9 bases fit TRBD2. With 2 bases clipped from V and 4 bases from J, the junction kept 7 bases outside the gene matches. The CDR3 has 16 amino acids. CDR1 and CDR2 (germline): MNHEY, SVGEGT. In nucleotides, the CDR3 is TGTGCCAGCAGTTACCGGTTAGCGGGAGTGGCAGATACGCAGTATTTT. Its translation is CASSYRLAGVADTQYF.

The gene calls are TRBV6-2 or TRBV6-3 and TRBJ1-1; perhaps TRBD1 as D (5 bases). Trimming cost V 2 bases and J 1 base, with 14 bases left between them. Germline loops: CDR1 MNHEY, CDR2 SVGEGT. CDR3 size: 16 residues. The CDR3 is CASSYQGGQGNTEAFF. The CDR3 nucleotides are TGTGCCAGCAGTTACCAGGGAGGTCAAGGGAACACTGAAGCTTTCTTT.

This chain connects TRBV6-5 to TRBJ2-7, with 10 nucleotides matching TRBD2. Germline V gives CDR1 MNHEY, CDR2 SVGAGI. V was pared by 2 bases and J by 5 bases, with 3 bases of the junction left unmatched. This CDR3 region has 14 residues. The CDR3 DNA reads TGTGCCAGCAGTTACCTAGCGGGAGCCGACGAGCAGTACTTC. This sequence encodes CASSYLAGADEQYF.

At least ten counts were recorded for this clonotype. The rearrangement uses TRBV7-2 and TRBJ2-3; 7 bases agree with TRBD2. The V gene's germline CDR1 is SGHTA and CDR2 FQGNSA. V was pared by 5 bases and J by 2 bases, with 7 bases of the junction left unmatched. The CDR3 is made up of 15 amino acids. The CDR3 sequence: CASSRDYLNTDTQYF. The CDR3 region has the DNA TGTGCCAGCAGCCGGGACTACCTGAACACAGATACGCAGTATTTT.

The chain recombines TRBV12-3 or TRBV12-4 with TRBJ1-2; unclear D gene. The V end lost 6 bases, the J end lost 8 bases, and 25 bases lay between the germline ends. The CDR3 is 16 residues long. The CDR3 reads CASSLRTGPAVGGYTF. Written as DNA, the CDR3 is TGTGCCAGCAGCCTAAGAACCGGACCCGCCGTTGGAGGCTACACCTTC.

In its sample, this clonotype was seen many times. The CDR3 spells CASSLQGTGEKLFF. CDR3 bases: TGTGCCAGCAGCTTACAGGGGACCGGCGAAAAACTGTTTTTT. This rearrangement joins TRBV7-2 to TRBJ1-4; the D gene is possibly TRBD1 (6 bases). The CDR3 has 14 residues. Trimming stripped 2 bases from V and 8 bases from J, with 12 bases between. Germline V gives CDR1 SGHTA, CDR2 FQGNSA.

This clonotype was counted only a few times. V is TRBV12-3 or TRBV12-4 and J is TRBJ1-1; perhaps TRBD1 as D (5 bases). V dropped 6 bases and J dropped 2 bases, with 13 bases sitting between them. The CDR3 totals 14 residues. The CDR3 region is CASRGTNLNTEAFF. DNA for the CDR3: TGTGCCAGCAGGGGGACTAACCTAAACACTGAAGCTTTCTTT.

This clonotype was seen more than once but under ten times. The rearrangement links TRBV7-6 to TRBJ2-2, with 8 nucleotides matching TRBD2. This CDR3 contains 17 residues. Germline V CDR1 and CDR2: SGHVS, FNYEAQ. V trimming: 1 base; J trimming: 4 bases; junction bases outside the gene matches: 8. Written as DNA, the CDR3 is TGTGCCAGCAGCTTAGAGCACGGGAGGGCCGTCACCGGGGAGCTGTTTTTT. As protein: CASSLEHGRAVTGELFF.

The V gene is TRBV6-2 or TRBV6-3, the J gene TRBJ2-7, with 12 bases lining up with TRBD2. CDR1 and CDR2 from the germline V gene are MNHEY and SVGEGT. The length of the CDR3 is 14 residues. The V and J ends lost 6 bases and 5 bases, in that order; junction bases with no gene match: 5. The CDR3 DNA sequence: TGTGCCAGCAGAAAACTAGCGGGAGGCCACGAGCAGTACGTC. Translated, it gives CASRKLAGGHEQYV.

This clonotype was observed a handful of times. CDR3 residues: CASSQVLGSGGRTDTQYF. The CDR3 nucleotides read TGCGCCAGCAGCCAAGTCTTGGGGAGCGGGGGGAGAACAGATACGCAGTATTTT. The rearrangement uses TRBV4-3 and TRBJ2-3; 9 bases align to TRBD2. V lost 1 base and J lost 3; bases outside the gene matches: 11. The CDR3 is 18 residues long. CDR1 and CDR2 from the germline V gene are LGHNA and YSLEER.

This clonotype was observed at least ten times. The CDR3 protein is CASSLGSSSGVYNEQFF. The CDR3 DNA is TGTGCCAGCAGCTTAGGTAGTTCTAGCGGGGTATACAATGAGCAGTTCTTC. The chain carries TRBV7-2 and TRBJ2-1, with TRBD2 matching over 9 bases. The CDR3 consists of 17 residues. Germline trimming cut 1 base from V and 4 bases from J; bases unmatched to any gene: 8. CDR1 and CDR2 (germline): SGHTA, FQGNSA. Combining the CDR3 with reference TRBV7-2 and TRBJ2-1 gives the whole variable domain GAGVSQSPSNKVTEKGKDVELRCDPISGHTALYWYRQSLGQGLEFLIYFQGNSAPDKSGLPSDRFSAERTGGSVSTLTIQRTQQEDSAVYLCASSLGSSSGVYNEQFFGPGTRLTVL.

This rearrangement joins TRBV7-3 to TRBJ2-1, with D perhaps matching TRBD2 (6 bases). The CDR3 covers 16 residues. V gave up 2 bases and J gave up 4 bases, with 15 bases separating them. Germline assignment: CDR1 SGHTA and CDR2 FQGTGA. CDR3: CASSLLGTPPYNEQFF. The CDR3 bases are TGTGCCAGCAGCTTATTGGGGACTCCTCCTTACAATGAGCAGTTCTTC.

This clonotype was observed a few times. The rearrangement uses TRBV4-3 and TRBJ1-5; D gene ambiguous. Germline V gene data show CDR1 as LGHNA and CDR2 as YSLEER. Trimming left V 1 base short and J 2 bases short, with 9 bases between. The CDR3 sequence is 15 residues long. The CDR3 DNA is TGCGCCAGCAGCCAAGGCGGGTCTGGCAATCAGCCCCAGCATTTT. Amino acid sequence: CASSQGGSGNQPQHF.

The chain carries TRBV10-3 and TRBJ2-7; a weak D match, TRBD2 (5 bases). Trimming cost V 11 bases and J 5 bases, with 25 bases left between them. The CDR3 sequence is 15 residues long. Germline CDR1 ENHRY, CDR2 SYGVKD. CDR3 sequence (DNA): TGTGCCTTTAGCCATTGGAAGCGGACCCTAGACGAGCAGTACTTC. Its protein product is CAFSHWKRTLDEQYF.

Only a few counts were recorded for this clonotype. The chain carries TRBV12-3 or TRBV12-4 and TRBJ1-1; D possibly corresponds to TRBD1 (5 bases). Trimming took off 3 bases at V and 4 bases at J, with 24 bases between the two ends. The CDR3 length is 18 residues. CDR3 coding DNA: TGTGCCAGCAGTTTGATCCGGGGACGCGGGGATGGGCCCACTGAAGCTTTCTTT. Amino acids: CASSLIRGRGDGPTEAFF.

This clonotype was detected ten times or more. The V call is TRBV7-2, the J call TRBJ1-2, with no clear D. The CDR3 consists of 16 residues. V dropped 0 bases and J dropped 1 base, with 12 bases sitting between them. Germline V lookup: CDR1 SGHTA, CDR2 FQGNSA. The CDR3 DNA sequence: TGTGCCAGCAGCTTAGCGGGCCTCGCCCTTAACTATGGCTACACCTTC. Its protein product is CASSLAGLALNYGYTF. Drawing the rest from reference TRBV7-2 and TRBJ1-2, the complete variable domain is GAGVSQSPSNKVTEKGKDVELRCDPISGHTALYWYRQSLGQGLEFLIYFQGNSAPDKSGLPSDRFSAERTGGSVSTLTIQRTQQEDSAVYLCASSLAGLALNYGYTFGSGTRLTVV.

The gene calls are TRBV28 and TRBJ1-2; TRBD1 matches at 9 bases. This CDR3 contains 17 residues. Germline V CDR1 and CDR2: MDHEN, SYDVKM. Trimming took 7 bases from V and 2 from J; bases not matched to a gene: 14. In DNA, the CDR3 is TGTGCCAGCATGTCGGCATTCCGGGACAGGGTGAACTATGGCTACACCTTC. As protein: CASMSAFRDRVNYGYTF.

This clonotype was observed many times. The J gene is TRBJ1-1, the V gene TRBV7-8; 9 bases are a match to TRBD1. J lost 11 bases, V lost 4 bases, and 11 bases had no gene match. Germline loops: CDR1 SGHVS, CDR2 FQNEAQ. The CDR3 contains 14 residues. The CDR3 DNA sequence: TGTGCCAGCAGCTCCGTGGGGACAGGGAGTTTGGCTTTCTTT. Protein product: CASSSVGTGSLAFF.

The CDR3 DNA is TGTGCCAGCAGTGGGGACTTAAGGGAGCTGTTTTTT. Its translation: CASSGDLRELFF. V usage is TRBV25-1 and J usage is TRBJ2-2, with D possibly being TRBD2 (6 bases). The CDR3 totals 12 residues. In germline, CDR1 is MGHDK, CDR2 SYGVNS. Between the trimmed V and J ends, which lost 4 bases and 9 bases, there was a span of 9 bases.